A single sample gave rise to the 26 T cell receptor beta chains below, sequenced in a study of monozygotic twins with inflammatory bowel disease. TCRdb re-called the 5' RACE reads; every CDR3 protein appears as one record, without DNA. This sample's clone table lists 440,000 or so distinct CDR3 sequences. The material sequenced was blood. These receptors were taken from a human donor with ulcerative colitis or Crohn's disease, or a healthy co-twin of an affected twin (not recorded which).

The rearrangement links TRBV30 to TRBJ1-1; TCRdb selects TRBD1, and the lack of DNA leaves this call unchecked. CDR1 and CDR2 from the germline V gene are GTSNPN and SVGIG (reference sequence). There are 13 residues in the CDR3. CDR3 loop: CAWSVRAGAEAFF.

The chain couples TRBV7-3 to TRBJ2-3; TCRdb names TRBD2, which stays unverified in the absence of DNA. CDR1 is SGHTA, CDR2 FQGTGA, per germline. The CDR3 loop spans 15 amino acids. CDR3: CASSFALAGVDTQYF.

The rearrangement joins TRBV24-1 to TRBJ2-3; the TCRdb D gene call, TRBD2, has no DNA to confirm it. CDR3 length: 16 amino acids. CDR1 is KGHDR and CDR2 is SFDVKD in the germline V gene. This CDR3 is CATSDPGLPSTDTQYF.

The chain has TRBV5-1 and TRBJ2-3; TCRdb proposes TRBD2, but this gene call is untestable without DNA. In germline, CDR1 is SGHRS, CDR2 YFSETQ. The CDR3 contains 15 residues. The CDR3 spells CASSLGRALTDTQYF.

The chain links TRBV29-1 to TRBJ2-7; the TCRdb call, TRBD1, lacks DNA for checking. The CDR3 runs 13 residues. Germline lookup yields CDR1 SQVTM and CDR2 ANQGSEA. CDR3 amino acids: CSVRTGGRYEQYF.

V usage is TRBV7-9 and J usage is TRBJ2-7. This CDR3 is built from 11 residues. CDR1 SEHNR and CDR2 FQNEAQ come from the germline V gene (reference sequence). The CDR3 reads CASSSGNEQYF.

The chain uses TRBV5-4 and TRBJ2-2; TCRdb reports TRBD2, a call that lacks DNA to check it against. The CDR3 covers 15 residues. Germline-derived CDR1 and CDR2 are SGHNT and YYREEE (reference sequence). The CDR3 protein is CASSRPLANTGELFF.

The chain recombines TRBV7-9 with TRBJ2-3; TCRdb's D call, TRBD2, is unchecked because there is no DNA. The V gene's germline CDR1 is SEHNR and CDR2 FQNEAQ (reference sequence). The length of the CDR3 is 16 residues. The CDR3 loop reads CASSPSGRTFTDTQYF.

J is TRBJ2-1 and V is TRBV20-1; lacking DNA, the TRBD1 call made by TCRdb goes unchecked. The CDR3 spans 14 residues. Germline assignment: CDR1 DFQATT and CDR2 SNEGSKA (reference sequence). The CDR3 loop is CSARLSGTNNEQFF.

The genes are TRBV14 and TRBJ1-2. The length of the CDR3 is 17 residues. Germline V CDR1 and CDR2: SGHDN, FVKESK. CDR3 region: CASSQGGSFRSGYGYTF.

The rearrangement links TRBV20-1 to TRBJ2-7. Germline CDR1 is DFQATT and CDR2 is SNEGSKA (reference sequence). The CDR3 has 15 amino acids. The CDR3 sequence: CSARDISGRSYEQYF.

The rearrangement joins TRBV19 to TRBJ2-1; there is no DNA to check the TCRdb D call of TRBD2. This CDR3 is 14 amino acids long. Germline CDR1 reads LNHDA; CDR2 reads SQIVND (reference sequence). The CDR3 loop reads CASSIGGRAAEQFF.

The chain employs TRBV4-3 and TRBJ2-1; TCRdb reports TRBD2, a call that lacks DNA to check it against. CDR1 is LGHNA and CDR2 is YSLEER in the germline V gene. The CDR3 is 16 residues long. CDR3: CASSQDRTSGNNEQFF.

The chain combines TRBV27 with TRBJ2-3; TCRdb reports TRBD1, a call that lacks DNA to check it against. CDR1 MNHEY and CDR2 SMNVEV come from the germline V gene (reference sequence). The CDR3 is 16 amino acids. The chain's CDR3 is CASSLSTGGGPDTQYF.

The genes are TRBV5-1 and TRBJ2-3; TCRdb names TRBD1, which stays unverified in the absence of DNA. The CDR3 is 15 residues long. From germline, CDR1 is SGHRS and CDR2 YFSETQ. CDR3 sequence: CASSSRTGSTDTQYF.

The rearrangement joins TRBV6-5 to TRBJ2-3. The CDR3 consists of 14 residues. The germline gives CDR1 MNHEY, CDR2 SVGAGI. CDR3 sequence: CASSYKLGTDTQYF.

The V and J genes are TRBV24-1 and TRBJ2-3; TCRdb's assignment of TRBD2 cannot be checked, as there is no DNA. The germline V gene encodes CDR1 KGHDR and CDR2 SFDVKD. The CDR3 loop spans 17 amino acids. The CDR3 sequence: CATSDPGLADGRDTQYF.

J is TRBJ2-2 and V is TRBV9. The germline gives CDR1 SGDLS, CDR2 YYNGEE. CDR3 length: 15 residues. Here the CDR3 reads CASSVTSGNTGELFF. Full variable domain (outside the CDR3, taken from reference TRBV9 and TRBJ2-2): DSGVTQTPKHLITATGQRVTLRCSPRSGDLSVYWYQQSLDQGLQFLIQYYNGEERAKGNILERFSAQQFPDLHSELNLSSLELGDSALYFCASSVTSGNTGELFFGEGSRLTVL.

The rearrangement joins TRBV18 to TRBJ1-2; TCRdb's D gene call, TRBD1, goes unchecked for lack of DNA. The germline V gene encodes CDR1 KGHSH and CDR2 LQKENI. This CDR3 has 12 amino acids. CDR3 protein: CASSLRDGGYTF.

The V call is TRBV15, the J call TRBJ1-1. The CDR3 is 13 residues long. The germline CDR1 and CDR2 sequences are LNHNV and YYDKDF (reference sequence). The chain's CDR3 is CATSVEGGYEAFF. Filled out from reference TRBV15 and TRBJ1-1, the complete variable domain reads DAMVIQNPRYQVTQFGKPVTLSCSQTLNHNVMYWYQQKSSQAPKLLFHYYDKDFNNEADTPDNFQSRRPNTSFCFLDIRSPGLGDTAMYLCATSVEGGYEAFFGQGTRLTVV.

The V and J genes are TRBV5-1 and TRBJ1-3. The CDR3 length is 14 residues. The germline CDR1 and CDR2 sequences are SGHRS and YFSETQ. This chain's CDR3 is CASSQTSSGNTIYF.

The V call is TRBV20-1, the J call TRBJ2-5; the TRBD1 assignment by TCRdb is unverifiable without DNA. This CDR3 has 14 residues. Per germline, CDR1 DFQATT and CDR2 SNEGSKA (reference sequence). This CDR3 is CSARDPRGQETQYF.

The CDR3 here is CASNPGGSGANVLTF. This chain joins TRBV7-9 and TRBJ2-6. Germline V gene sequence: CDR1 SEHNR, CDR2 FQNEAQ (reference sequence). The CDR3 covers 15 residues. The full variable domain, in which reference TRBV7-9 and TRBJ2-6 provide the parts outside the CDR3, is DTGVSQNPRHKITKRGQNVTFRCDPISEHNRLYWYRQTLGQGPEFLTYFQNEAQLEKSRLLSDRFSAERPKGSFSTLEIQRTEQGDSAMYLCASNPGGSGANVLTFGAGSRLTVL.

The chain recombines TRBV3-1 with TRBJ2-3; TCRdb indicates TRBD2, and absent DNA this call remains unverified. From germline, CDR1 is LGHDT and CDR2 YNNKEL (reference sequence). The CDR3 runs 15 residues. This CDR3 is CASSQGREWTDTQYF.

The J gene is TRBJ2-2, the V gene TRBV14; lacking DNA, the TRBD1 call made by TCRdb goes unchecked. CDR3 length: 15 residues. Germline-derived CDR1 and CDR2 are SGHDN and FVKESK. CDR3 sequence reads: CASSRQGATTGELFF. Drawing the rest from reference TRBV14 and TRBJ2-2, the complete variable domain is EAGVTQFPSHSVIEKGQTVTLRCDPISGHDNLYWYRRVMGKEIKFLLHFVKESKQDESGMPNNRFLAERTGGTYSTLKVQPAELEDSGVYFCASSRQGATTGELFFGEGSRLTVL.

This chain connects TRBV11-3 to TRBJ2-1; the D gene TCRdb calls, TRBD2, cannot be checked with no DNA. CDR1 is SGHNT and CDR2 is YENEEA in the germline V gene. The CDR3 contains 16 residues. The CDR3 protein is CASSASGSTPKNEQFF.